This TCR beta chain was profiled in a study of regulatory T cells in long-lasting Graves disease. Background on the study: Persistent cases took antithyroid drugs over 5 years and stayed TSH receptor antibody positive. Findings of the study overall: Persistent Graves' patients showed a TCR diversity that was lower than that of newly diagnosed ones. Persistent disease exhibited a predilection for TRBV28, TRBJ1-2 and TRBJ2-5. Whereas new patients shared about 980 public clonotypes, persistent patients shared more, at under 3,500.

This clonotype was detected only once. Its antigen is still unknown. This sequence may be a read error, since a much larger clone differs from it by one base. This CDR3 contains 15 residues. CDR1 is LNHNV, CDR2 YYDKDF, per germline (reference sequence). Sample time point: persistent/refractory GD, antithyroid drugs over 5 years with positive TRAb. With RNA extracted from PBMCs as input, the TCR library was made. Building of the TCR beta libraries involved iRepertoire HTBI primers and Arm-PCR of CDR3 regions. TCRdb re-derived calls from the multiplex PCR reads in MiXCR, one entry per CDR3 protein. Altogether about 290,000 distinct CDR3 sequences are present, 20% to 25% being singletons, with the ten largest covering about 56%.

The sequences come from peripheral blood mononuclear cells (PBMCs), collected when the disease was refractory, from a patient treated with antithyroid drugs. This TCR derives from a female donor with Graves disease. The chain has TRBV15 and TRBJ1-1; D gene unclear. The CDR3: CATSVTGNMNTGAFF. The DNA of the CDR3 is TGTGCCACCAGTGTTACCGGGAACATGAACACTGGAGCTTTCTTT.